The subject of this entry is one TCR beta chain. Its antigen is still unknown. This specimen includes other DNA sequences encoding the same CDR3. The record originates from a study of cytomegalovirus exposure and HLA in healthy donors. In the PCR, 60 Vbeta and 13 Jbeta primers were used. Assay used: immunoSEQ multiplex PCR; TCRdb lists only in-frame clones, some missing. The data show some 190,000 clones, just over 75% seen once. Study-wide results and caveats: Most TCR beta V segments were productive about 87% or about 30% of the time in an earlier analysis. In a later analysis, specific HLA alleles were associated with around 17,000 TCR beta sequences at a 0.05 false discovery rate.

The germline CDR1 and CDR2 sequences are SGHRS and YFSETQ. V lost 5 bases and J 5 bases, leaving 10 bases between the germline ends. The CDR3 consists of 12 residues. The J gene is TRBJ2-5, the V gene TRBV5-1; unclear D gene. What was sequenced was PBMCs. This sequence was found in a man between 18 and 35 years old in good health and CMV-seronegative. CDR3 coding DNA: TGCGCCAGCAGACCAAACCGGGAGACCCAGTACTTC. It yields the protein CASRPNRETQYF. Full variable domain (remainder filled in from reference TRBV5-1 and TRBJ2-5): KAGVTQTPRYLIKTRGQQVTLSCSPISGHRSVSWYQQTPGQGLQFLFEYFSETQRNKGNFPGRFSGRQFSNSRSEMNVSTLELGDSALYLCASRPNRETQYFGPGTRLLVL.